The present entry profiles one T cell receptor beta chain with its context. Its antigen remains unknown. Assay used: immunoSEQ multiplex PCR; TCRdb lists only in-frame clones, some missing. The table lists 230,000 or so clones, about 86% of them singletons. These data originate in a study of cytomegalovirus exposure and HLA in healthy donors. Across the study: A later analysis reported the same platform for the 110 or so validation repertoires and the roughly 650 first-cohort repertoires. Study conclusions and caveats: The listing of 150 to 200 TCR beta chains classed them as cytomegalovirus-associated. In a later analysis, first-cohort TCR clusters were found to tend to co-occur in the 120 or so validation repertoires.

Separate from the 666-subject first cohort, the approximately 120-subject validation cohort was the one that the donors belonged to. This CDR3 contains 13 residues. The V end was cut by 10 bases, the J end by 4 bases, with 16 bases between. Germline lookup yields CDR1 LNHDA and CDR2 SQIVND (reference sequence). The sequenced sample consisted of PBMCs. The sequence came from a woman in her late teens or twenties in good health and CMV-seronegative. The gene calls are TRBV19 and TRBJ1-2, with a weak D call TRBD1 (5 bases). CDR3 in amino acids: CATAAGPGYGYTF. CDR3 nucleotides: TGTGCCACCGCGGCGGGGCCCGGCTATGGCTACACCTTC.